This T cell receptor (beta chain) was captured in a study of T cell clonotyping in hematopoietic cell transplantation (dated by TCRdb to the early 2020s). For the wider study: In the study, approximately 140 blood samples were gathered from roughly 40 consecutive transplant recipients and their related donors. Patient recruitment ran from September 2015 to January 2017, and follow-up continued until late 2020 or death.

Beyond this particular receptor, the publication reports: Recipient repertoires showed only a small fraction of overlap with donor repertoires, and over 95% appeared de novo at the given depth. Recipient TCR diversity fell after transplant, with pathologically expanded clonotypes rising progressively from day 30 to day 180. Broader posttransplant TCR repertoire diversity was predicted by donor and pretransplant recipient Inverse Simpson Index values. The sample size was limited, and CD4 and CD8 repertoire contributions could not be separated because cells were not sorted.

Blood samples for TCR beta sequencing were provided by related transplant donors. Nuclei Lysis Solution was used to extract genomic DNA from fresh or cryopreserved unfractionated peripheral blood mononuclear cells. The junction shows trimming of 0 bases on V and 4 bases on J, plus 7 bases between the germline ends. From its cysteine to its phenylalanine, the CDR3 spans 12 amino acids. The only DNA kept is the CDR3, 36 bases in frame from the first base. CDR1 GTSNPN and CDR2 SVGIG were looked up in the germline V gene (reference sequence). Notes on this clone: Its specific antigen is unknown. Per-base quality was not reported, and no clone a single base away is much larger than it.

The immunoSEQ assay, a bias-controlled multiplex PCR using V- and J-specific primers, was used to amplify TCR beta CDR3 regions from genomic DNA. A second PCR step added a proprietary barcode and Illumina adapter sequences to the CDR3 amplicons. An Illumina MiSeq instrument was used for sequencing of the CDR3 libraries. As for the authors' bioinformatics: Export and quality control were performed with immunoSEQ Analyzer 3.0, and downstream analyses were performed with R Bioconductor and Immunarch. Repertoire metrics were calculated using only productive rearrangements within the normalized downsampled data set. In the normalized cohort, a clonotype counted as pathologically expanded if the clonotype was larger than 5 templates. The Inverse Simpson Index served as the measure of repertoire diversity. To capture all clonotypes, CMV-specificity analyses were performed on the non-normalized data set. This immuneACCESS table, as held by TCRdb, lists in-frame sequences with V and J called but not all clones. Of the missing ones, under half trace to an unresolved V gene in checked studies; the others have no known cause. The V and J calls and the clone size are those of that table, but D and trimming were determined from the DNA. The sample profile shows approximately 17,000 clones; around 70% of them were found once. The ten largest clones add up to 7.5% to 10% of the sample.

What was sequenced was peripheral blood mononuclear cells. This TCR was sampled from a woman aged 55-70 years in good health. Some clones in this sample may be carry-over from other donors' samples. Recombination connected TRBV30 to TRBJ2-7; no D segment can be confidently identified. The CDR3 amino acid sequence is: CAWSVLRYEQYF. The bases read TGTGCCTGGAGTGTACTCCGATACGAGCAGTACTTC.